Below are 28 T cell receptor beta chains sequenced from a single sample in a study of cytomegalovirus exposure and HLA in healthy donors. With 60 Vbeta and 13 Jbeta primers, the PCR was carried out. TCRdb's copy holds only in-frame clones and misses some; the assay was immunoSEQ multiplex PCR. The sample lists approximately 80,000 clones; just under 75% were seen once. What was sequenced was PBMCs. These receptors originate from a man aged 55-75 years in good health and CMV-seronegative.

This clone was picked up a small number of times. The chain has TRBV9 and TRBJ1-2, with 11 bases aligning to TRBD1. V was clipped by 3 bases and J by 2 bases; unmatched bases: 3. Germline loops: CDR1 SGDLS, CDR2 YYNGEE. The CDR3 has 15 residues. The CDR3 nucleotides read TGTGCCAGCAGCGGAGGGACAGGGGGGAACTATGGCTACACCTTC. Translating gives CASSGGTGGNYGYTF.

This chain links TRBV30 with TRBJ2-5, with TRBD2 matching over 10 bases. The V and J ends lost 3 bases and 0 bases, in that order; junction bases with no gene match: 13. Germline loops: CDR1 GTSNPN, CDR2 SVGIG (reference sequence). The CDR3 covers 18 residues. The CDR3 region has the DNA TGTGCCTGGAGCACAGCGGGGGGGTTCATAAGGTACCAAGAGACCCAGTACTTC. Protein: CAWSTAGGFIRYQETQYF.

This clone was seen more than once but under ten times. The chain links TRBV19 to TRBJ2-1; D gene uncertain. V lost 3 bases, J lost 7 bases, and 7 bases lay in between. Looked up from germline, CDR1 is LNHDA and CDR2 is SQIVND (reference sequence). The CDR3 length is 12 residues. Here the CDR3 DNA reads TGTGCCAGTAGTATGTCCCCAAATGAGCAGTTCTTC. Protein product: CASSMSPNEQFF. The full variable domain, its missing parts supplied by reference TRBV19 and TRBJ2-1, is DGGITQSPKYLFRKEGQNVTLSCEQNLNHDAMYWYRQDPGQGLRLIYYSQIVNDFQKGDIAEGYSVSREKKESFPLTVTSAQKNPTAFYLCASSMSPNEQFFGPGTRLTVL.

This chain connects TRBV4-1 to TRBJ2-1, with D perhaps matching TRBD2 (5 bases). The CDR3 contains 13 residues. CDR1 is MGHRA and CDR2 is YSYEKL in the germline V gene. Between the trimmed V and J ends, which lost 4 bases and 10 bases, there was a span of 14 bases. CDR3 protein: CASSPWQAEEQFF. The CDR3 DNA follows: TGCGCCAGCAGCCCCTGGCAAGCGGAAGAGCAGTTCTTC.

The CDR3 reads CASSLTGIANTGELFF. For the CDR3, the DNA is TGCGCCAGCAGCCTAACAGGGATTGCGAACACCGGGGAGCTGTTTTTT. The chain links TRBV5-1 to TRBJ2-2; TRBD1 might be the D (6 bases). Trimming stripped 4 bases from V and 0 bases from J, with 13 bases between. The germline V gene has CDR1 SGHRS and CDR2 YFSETQ. CDR3 size: 16 residues.

Remarks on this clone: The germline gene is not matched at one end of the junction; a read error may be the cause. The V call is TRBV7-9, the J call TRBJ2-7; D is possibly TRBD2 (6 bases). There are 19 residues in the CDR3. Germline V lookup: CDR1 SEHNR, CDR2 FQNEAQ (reference sequence). CDR3 sequence (DNA): TGTTCCAGCAGCTTCCTTTCCCTAAAGGAGGGCCTAACCTCCTACGAGCAGTACTTC. Translation: CSSSFLSLKEGLTSYEQYF.

The chain recombines TRBV5-1 with TRBJ2-3, with 7 positions matching TRBD2. Germline values: CDR1 SGHRS, CDR2 YFSETQ. The CDR3 length is 16 residues. V dropped 3 bases and J dropped 5; count of bases not matched to a gene: 12. CDR3 loop: CASSSPVASGKDTQYF. CDR3 sequence (DNA): TGCGCCAGCAGCTCCCCGGTGGCTAGCGGAAAAGATACGCAGTATTTT.

This clone was counted only a few times. DNA for the CDR3: TGCACCTCCAATCTTGGGCAAGTTCCTAACTATGGCTACACCTTC. Translating gives CTSNLGQVPNYGYTF. V gene TRBV1 combines with J gene TRBJ1-2; the table's TRBD1 call for D was not verified on the DNA. TRBV1 is given as a pseudogene. The CDR3 runs to 15 residues.

This clone was seen repeatedly, ten times or more. V is TRBV30 and J is TRBJ2-2, with TRBD2 identical over 11 bases. Germline assignment: CDR1 GTSNPN and CDR2 SVGIG (reference sequence). The CDR3 extends over 17 amino acids. V lost 3 bases and J lost 4; bases outside the gene matches: 10. CDR3 loop: CAWSSLAGAPFTGELFF. The CDR3 DNA follows: TGTGCCTGGAGCTCACTAGCGGGGGCCCCGTTCACCGGGGAGCTGTTTTTT.

V gene TRBV29-1 combines with J gene TRBJ1-1, with 8 bases lining up with TRBD1. The CDR3 loop spans 13 amino acids. CDR1 and CDR2 (germline): SQVTM, ANQGSEA. V lost 6 bases and J lost 4; bases outside the gene matches: 7. The CDR3 here is CSVDRGPTTEAFF. For the CDR3, the DNA is TGCAGCGTCGACAGGGGTCCTACCACTGAAGCTTTCTTT. Full variable domain (remainder filled in from reference TRBV29-1 and TRBJ1-1): SAVISQKPSRDICQRGTSLTIQCQVDSQVTMMFWYRQQPGQSLTLIATANQGSEATYESGFVIDKFPISRPNLTFSTLTVSNMSPEDSSIYLCSVDRGPTTEAFFGQGTRLTVV.

The V gene is TRBV4-2, the J gene TRBJ2-1; 11 nucleotides align to TRBD2. The CDR3 runs to 14 residues. V shed 8 bases, J shed 8 bases, and the junction held 8 bases outside the gene matches. Per germline, CDR1 LGHNA and CDR2 YNFKEQ. The CDR3 sequence is CASSTSGGRDEQFF. DNA of the CDR3: TGTGCCAGCTCTACTAGCGGGGGAAGGGATGAGCAGTTCTTC.

In the case of this clone: Other nucleotide sequences in the sample specify the same CDR3. The J gene is TRBJ1-3, the V gene TRBV9; D remains ambiguous. Germline V CDR1 and CDR2: SGDLS, YYNGEE. This CDR3 is 13 amino acids long. V lost 0 bases and J 4 bases, leaving 5 bases between the germline ends. The CDR3 sequence is CASSVVEGNTIYF. The CDR3, as DNA: TGTGCCAGCAGCGTAGTAGAGGGAAACACCATATATTTT. Using reference TRBV9 and TRBJ1-3 for the parts outside the CDR3, the full variable domain is DSGVTQTPKHLITATGQRVTLRCSPRSGDLSVYWYQQSLDQGLQFLIQYYNGEERAKGNILERFSAQQFPDLHSELNLSSLELGDSALYFCASSVVEGNTIYFGEGSWLTVV.

J is TRBJ1-2 and V is TRBV14; the D is unclear. Germline V CDR1 and CDR2: SGHDN, FVKESK. CDR3 length: 15 amino acids. V lost 4 bases and J lost 4, with 16 bases in between. The CDR3 coding sequence is TGTGCCAGCAGCCCCCCGGAGGGCCCAATCTATGGCTACACCTTC. Amino acids: CASSPPEGPIYGYTF.

V gene TRBV7-2 combines with J gene TRBJ2-2, with D maybe TRBD2 (5 bases). CDR1 is SGHTA, CDR2 FQGNSA, per germline. This CDR3 has 13 amino acids. V was pared by 4 bases and J by 6 bases, with 9 bases between. As DNA, the CDR3 is TGTGCCAGCAGCTACATAGCGTCCGGGGAGCTGTTTTTT. Translation gives CASSYIASGELFF.

The V and J genes are TRBV2 and TRBJ2-5; TRBD2 matches at 10 bases. CDR1 SNHLY and CDR2 FYNNEI come from the germline V gene. CDR3 length equals 16 residues. V lost 6 bases, J lost 5 bases, and 12 bases stayed unmatched. In nucleotides, the CDR3 is TGTGCCAGCAGGCTGACTAGCGGGCCGTTGGCGGAGACCCAGTACTTC. As protein: CASRLTSGPLAETQYF.

The chain uses TRBV7-3 and TRBJ1-2, with D tentatively TRBD1 (5 bases). CDR3 length: 13 residues. Germline assignment: CDR1 SGHTA and CDR2 FQGTGA. V was cut by 1 base and J by 6 bases, with 9 bases left in between. As DNA, the CDR3 is TGTGCCAGCAGCTTAATGTGGGGGGATGGCTACACCTTC. Protein: CASSLMWGDGYTF.

V gene TRBV19 combines with J gene TRBJ1-5, with 8 bases fitting TRBD1. This CDR3 is built from 13 residues. Germline V lookup: CDR1 LNHDA, CDR2 SQIVND (reference sequence). Trimming at V came to 3 bases and at J to 9 bases, leaving 4 bases not matched to a gene. CDR3 coding DNA: TGTGCCAGTAGTATCGGACAGGGCTTGCCCCAGCATTTT. As protein: CASSIGQGLPQHF.

The V call is TRBV6-4, the J call TRBJ2-2; weak D call: TRBD1 (5 bases). This CDR3 has 14 residues. The V end lost 4 bases, the J end lost 2 bases, and 8 bases lay between the germline ends. Germline-derived CDR1 and CDR2 are MRHNA and SNTAGT. This CDR3 is CASSAQGNTGELFF. Here the CDR3 DNA reads TGTGCCAGCAGTGCCCAGGGAAACACCGGGGAGCTGTTTTTT.

The chain joins TRBV5-1 to TRBJ2-3; TRBD1 aligns across 7 bases. Trimming took 4 bases from V and 1 from J; bases not matched to a gene: 12. Germline V gene sequence: CDR1 SGHRS, CDR2 YFSETQ. The CDR3 is 17 residues long. The CDR3 loop reads CASSRRTLQGRTDTQYF. As DNA, the CDR3 is TGCGCCAGCAGCCGCCGTACGCTACAGGGGCGCACAGATACGCAGTATTTT.

The chain combines TRBV6-5 with TRBJ1-2; D ambiguous. V lost 8 bases to trimming and J lost 0 bases, with 13 bases between them. The CDR3 is 14 amino acids. CDR1 is MNHEY, CDR2 SVGAGI, per germline. The CDR3 reads CASGEAGANYGYTF. The CDR3 DNA reads TGTGCCAGCGGAGAGGCCGGGGCTAACTATGGCTACACCTTC.

The chain links TRBV9 to TRBJ1-5, with D uncertain. The CDR3 has 13 residues. Germline V lookup: CDR1 SGDLS, CDR2 YYNGEE. V was cut by 4 bases and J by 8 bases, with 13 bases left in between. The CDR3, as DNA: TGTGCCAGCAGCAAAGATCTAGAGGAGCCCCAGCATTTT. Residues: CASSKDLEEPQHF.

The chain joins TRBV27 to TRBJ2-1; 8 positions agree with TRBD2. V shed 4 bases, J shed 9 bases, and the junction held 8 bases outside the gene matches. The V gene's germline CDR1 is MNHEY and CDR2 SMNVEV (reference sequence). CDR3 length: 14 amino acids. CDR3 sequence (DNA): TGTGCCAGCAGTTCCGGGACTAGAGTAGGTGAGCAGTTCTTC. Translation: CASSSGTRVGEQFF.

This rearrangement joins TRBV5-6 to TRBJ1-1, with TRBD1 matching 9 bases. Looked up from germline, CDR1 is SGHDT and CDR2 is YYEEEE. The CDR3 contains 17 residues. The V segment lost 2 bases and the J segment 0 bases; nucleotides outside the gene matches: 8. The CDR3, as DNA: TGTGCCAGCAGCTTAGGACAGGGGCAAAGGGTGAACACTGAAGCTTTCTTT. Translating gives CASSLGQGQRVNTEAFF.

The chain is built from TRBV5-1 and TRBJ2-5, with 8 nucleotides matching TRBD2. CDR3 length equals 14 residues. V lost 4 bases, J lost 5 bases, and 7 bases stayed unmatched. The V gene's germline CDR1 is SGHRS and CDR2 YFSETQ. The CDR3 region has the DNA TGCGCCAGCAGCCCGGCGGGGGGCGGGGAGACCCAGTACTTC. Encoded protein: CASSPAGGGETQYF.

The rearrangement joins TRBV7-6 to TRBJ2-7, with 9 bases aligning to TRBD1. The ends lost 5 bases at V and 3 bases at J; junction bases unmatched: 2. From germline, CDR1 is SGHVS and CDR2 FNYEAQ. The CDR3 consists of 13 residues. The CDR3 protein is CASSVGQGYEQYF. Written as DNA, the CDR3 is TGTGCCAGCAGCGTGGGACAGGGCTACGAGCAGTACTTC.

The chain joins TRBV9 to TRBJ2-1; D not resolved. CDR3 length equals 15 residues. In germline, CDR1 is SGDLS, CDR2 YYNGEE. V lost 3 bases and J 5 bases, leaving 15 bases between the germline ends. CDR3 sequence (DNA): TGTGCCAGCAGCGGAGGTCGGTACCTTGACAATGAGCAGTTCTTC. It translates to CASSGGRYLDNEQFF.

A single count supports this clone. The chain joins TRBV10-2 to TRBJ1-2; no reliable D call. Trimming stripped 5 bases from V and 6 bases from J, with 16 bases between. There are 14 residues in the CDR3. The germline V gene has CDR1 WSHSY and CDR2 SAAADI. CDR3 nucleotide sequence: TGCGCCAGCAGTTTACGCCTTTTGGCTCATGGCTACACCTTC. This sequence encodes CASSLRLLAHGYTF.

The chain recombines TRBV7-9 with TRBJ1-2; 8 bases fit TRBD1. The CDR3 runs to 14 residues. With V trimmed by 5 bases and J by 8 bases, 10 bases remained unmatched. Germline-derived CDR1 and CDR2 are SEHNR and FQNEAQ (reference sequence). CDR3 DNA: TGTGCCAGCAGCGTTTATGACAGGGGCACAGGCTACACCTTC. Protein sequence: CASSVYDRGTGYTF.